This entry lists 21 T cell receptor beta chains sequenced from one sample in a study of blood T cell repertoires in COVID-19. Assay used: immunoSEQ multiplex PCR; TCRdb lists only in-frame clones, some missing. This table has about 87,000 clones, roughly 75% appearing once. The sample comprised peripheral blood. These receptors originate from a woman in her forties or fifties with acute or convalescent COVID-19.

The V gene is TRBV12-3 or TRBV12-4, the J gene TRBJ1-1; possible D gene TRBD1, 6 bases. Between the trimmed V and J ends, which lost 7 bases and 1 base, there was a span of 10 bases. The CDR3 extends over 13 amino acids. CDR3 DNA sequence: TGTGCCAGCAAAAGGACAGAGAACACTGAAGCTTTCTTT. This encodes CASKRTENTEAFF.

The chain carries TRBV19 and TRBJ1-1; D is unclear. CDR3 length equals 14 residues. Germline V CDR1 and CDR2: LNHDA, SQIVND (reference sequence). V was cut by 7 bases and J by 0 bases, with 12 bases left in between. As DNA, the CDR3 is TGTGCCAGTATCAGTTTCCTTATGAACACTGAAGCTTTCTTT. Amino acids: CASISFLMNTEAFF.

V is TRBV6-1 and J is TRBJ1-5; D call uncertain. Trimming removed 2 bases at V and 6 bases at J, with 14 bases between. From germline, CDR1 is MNHNS and CDR2 SASEGT. There are 15 residues in the CDR3. The CDR3 DNA follows: TGTGCCAGCAGTGAACTGCGCGGGCATCCTCAGCCCCAGCATTTT. This codes for CASSELRGHPQPQHF.

This sequence joins TRBV9 and TRBJ2-2, with TRBD2 matching over 8 bases. The CDR3 extends over 15 amino acids. Germline V CDR1 and CDR2: SGDLS, YYNGEE. V shed 4 bases and J 5 bases; nucleotides not matched to a gene: 7. CDR3 sequence (DNA): TGTGCCAGCAGCCTCGGGGGGGCCGATACCGGGGAGCTGTTTTTT. Translation gives CASSLGGADTGELFF.

The genes are TRBV4-2 and TRBJ1-2; perhaps TRBD1 as D (5 bases). Between the trimmed V and J ends, which lost 5 bases and 8 bases, there was a span of 12 bases. CDR3 length: 12 residues. In germline, CDR1 is LGHNA, CDR2 YNFKEQ. CDR3 in DNA: TGTGCCAGCAGCGGACCGGGGGAAGGCTACACCTTC. Protein sequence: CASSGPGEGYTF.

V and J are TRBV7-2 and TRBJ2-7; possible D gene TRBD2, 5 bases. The length of the CDR3 is 12 residues. V lost 3 bases, J lost 6 bases, and 9 bases lay in between. CDR1 is SGHTA, CDR2 FQGNSA, per germline. Here the CDR3 reads CASSFSRGEQYF. The CDR3 region has the DNA TGTGCCAGCAGCTTTTCCCGGGGCGAGCAGTACTTC.

The chain combines TRBV6-6 with TRBJ1-2; 8 bases map to TRBD1. Losses at the gene ends were 5 bases for V and 8 bases for J; bases not matched to a gene: 7. Germline V CDR1 and CDR2: MNHNY, SVGAGI (reference sequence). CDR3 size: 13 residues. CDR3 in amino acids: CASSGDDRGGYTF. The CDR3, as DNA: TGTGCCAGCAGTGGGGACGACAGGGGAGGCTACACCTTC.

This clone was seen just once. This sequence joins TRBV6-2 or TRBV6-3 and TRBJ1-2, with D tentatively TRBD1 (6 bases). CDR1 and CDR2 (germline): MNHEY, SVGEGT. V was cut by 5 bases and J by 6 bases, with 22 bases left in between. The CDR3 contains 16 residues. This chain's CDR3 is CASSIALQQGIDGYTF. The CDR3 bases are TGTGCCAGCAGTATCGCCCTCCAACAGGGAATTGATGGCTACACCTTC.

This clone has a single count. J is TRBJ2-2 and V is TRBV28; weak D call: TRBD2 (6 bases). Germline assignment: CDR1 MDHEN and CDR2 SYDVKM. This CDR3 region has 13 residues. The germline V and J ends were trimmed by 8 bases and 2 bases, with 9 bases remaining between them. CDR3 loop: CASFAGNTGELFF. The CDR3 DNA reads TGTGCCAGCTTTGCGGGAAACACCGGGGAGCTGTTTTTT.

The rearrangement joins TRBV19 to TRBJ2-1; no reliable D call. CDR1 is LNHDA and CDR2 is SQIVND in the germline V gene (reference sequence). There are 14 residues in the CDR3. Trimming took 6 bases from V and 0 from J, leaving 9 bases between them. CDR3 sequence: CASSLLSSYNEQFF. The DNA of the CDR3 is TGTGCCAGTAGCCTTTTGAGCTCCTACAATGAGCAGTTCTTC.

Here the CDR3 reads CASSLRNQPQHF. The CDR3, as DNA: TGTGCCAGCAGTTTACGGAATCAGCCCCAGCATTTT. The chain uses TRBV12-3 or TRBV12-4 and TRBJ1-5; D is unclear. The CDR3 spans 12 residues. V gave up 2 bases and J gave up 4 bases, with 3 bases separating them.

The chain couples TRBV9 to TRBJ1-6, with D maybe TRBD1 (6 bases). With 3 bases removed from V and 3 bases from J, the gap between germline ends came to 16 bases. Germline lookup yields CDR1 SGDLS and CDR2 YYNGEE. The CDR3 is 17 residues long. The CDR3 spells CASSEKMDSVYNSPLHF. The CDR3 DNA follows: TGTGCCAGCAGCGAAAAAATGGACAGCGTCTATAATTCACCCCTCCACTTT.

The rearrangement joins TRBV3-1 (or the pseudogene TRBV3-2) to TRBJ1-2; 7 positions match TRBD1. Trimming took 1 base from V and 1 from J; bases not matched to a gene: 6. The length of the CDR3 is 16 residues. CDR1 is LGHDT, CDR2 YNNKEL, per germline (reference sequence). CDR3 residues: CASSQGVTGVNYGYTF. Written as DNA, the CDR3 is TGTGCCAGCAGCCAAGGAGTTACAGGGGTTAACTATGGCTACACCTTC.

This clone was recorded once. The junction departs from germline at one end; a sequencing error may be responsible. The rearrangement uses TRBV11-1 and TRBJ2-3; D call uncertain. The CDR3 runs to 15 residues. Germline loops: CDR1 SGHAT, CDR2 FQDESV (reference sequence). CDR3 amino acids: CASTLAPGPGDTQYF. DNA for the CDR3: TGTGCCAGCACCTTAGCCCCTGGCCCCGGGGATACGCAGTATTTT. The variable domain in full, completed from reference TRBV11-1 and TRBJ2-3, reads EAEVAQSPRYKITEKSQAVAFWCDPISGHATLYWYRQILGQGPELLVQFQDESVVDDSQLPKDRFSAERLKGVDSTLKIQPAELGDSAMYLCASTLAPGPGDTQYFGPGTRLTVL.

The rearrangement links TRBV27 to TRBJ1-5; D gene unclear. The CDR3 length is 15 residues. CDR1 and CDR2 from the germline V gene are MNHEY and SMNVEV (reference sequence). With 5 bases removed from V and 0 bases from J, the gap between germline ends came to 11 bases. CDR3 sequence reads: CASSPSFYSNQPQHF. The CDR3 DNA reads TGTGCCAGCAGTCCCTCCTTTTATAGCAATCAGCCCCAGCATTTT.

This chain connects TRBV6-6 to TRBJ1-5; possible D gene TRBD1, 5 bases. Deletions cut 6 bases from V and 1 base from J, with 13 bases between. Germline V lookup: CDR1 MNHNY, CDR2 SVGAGI (reference sequence). This CDR3 has 15 amino acids. In DNA, the CDR3 is TGTGCCAGCAGCCCGGGGACTCCGAGCAATCAGCCCCAGCATTTT. The encoded protein is CASSPGTPSNQPQHF.

V is TRBV27 and J is TRBJ1-1; D not resolved. V dropped 5 bases and J dropped 1 base, with 8 bases sitting between them. The CDR3 spans 13 residues. The V gene's germline CDR1 is MNHEY and CDR2 SMNVEV (reference sequence). The CDR3 loop is CASSNQWNTEAFF. DNA of the CDR3: TGTGCCAGCAGTAACCAGTGGAACACTGAAGCTTTCTTT.

The rearrangement uses TRBV7-2 and TRBJ2-7, with a tentative D call TRBD1 (6 bases). The CDR3 spans 14 residues. Germline CDR1 and CDR2: SGHTA and FQGNSA. The ends were cut back, 2 bases at V and 5 bases at J, with 13 bases in the middle. This chain's CDR3 is CASSLQGSVDEQYF. The CDR3 DNA follows: TGTGCCAGCAGCTTACAGGGGAGTGTCGACGAGCAGTACTTC.

The rearrangement uses TRBV7-8 and TRBJ2-3; 7 bases fit TRBD1. In germline, CDR1 is SGHVS, CDR2 FQNEAQ. CDR3 length: 15 amino acids. V dropped 4 bases and J dropped 5; count of bases not matched to a gene: 9. The CDR3 loop reads CASSSTGVGRDTQYF. The CDR3 nucleotides read TGTGCCAGCAGCTCTACAGGGGTTGGTAGAGATACGCAGTATTTT.

The chain links TRBV19 to TRBJ2-5; D possibly corresponds to TRBD2 (5 bases). Germline CDR1 and CDR2: LNHDA and SQIVND (reference sequence). Trimming pared 3 bases from V and 1 base from J, leaving 15 bases between. The CDR3 is 16 residues long. Here the CDR3 reads CASSMDPTRVQETQYF. The CDR3 bases are TGTGCCAGTAGTATGGACCCCACTAGGGTCCAAGAGACCCAGTACTTC.

V usage is TRBV4-1 and J usage is TRBJ2-2; 9 nucleotides align to TRBD1. CDR1 is MGHRA and CDR2 is YSYEKL in the germline V gene. The CDR3 contains 16 residues. With 0 bases clipped from V and 5 bases from J, the junction kept 4 bases outside the gene matches. As DNA, the CDR3 is TGCGCCAGCAGCCAAGAAGGGACAGGGAGGACCGGGGAGCTGTTTTTT. Protein product: CASSQEGTGRTGELFF.